Described below is a single TCR beta chain sequence and its context. Its antigen is undetermined. The data were taken from a study of OX40 agonist ivuxolimab in advanced cancers. For the study at large: The dose-escalation cohort was around 83% male, with a mean age of around 60 years, ranging roughly 20 to 90. Partial responses were achieved by three patients, one with hepatocellular carcinoma and two with cutaneous melanoma.

Points from the study as a whole: Clones of CD4+ and CD8+ blood T cells grew by week 6 at doses of 0.1 to 3.0 mg/kg.

Unmatched junction bases numbered 14, after V lost 5 bases and J lost 8 bases. Germline V gene data show CDR1 as SGHNT and CDR2 as YENEEA. This CDR3 is 16 amino acids long. The table came from immunoSEQ multiplex PCR; TCRdb's copy has only in-frame clones and leaves some out. The table has 55,000 to 65,000 clones, roughly 84% seen once; the top ten hold 0.52%. The clonotype was recovered from an adult with an advanced solid tumor such as melanoma, head and neck, liver or kidney cancer. This chain links TRBV11-3 with TRBJ2-1, with TRBD1 matching 8 bases. The source was CD4+ or CD8+ T cells sorted from blood, collected in a trial of the OX40 agonist ivuxolimab. CDR3 coding DNA: TGTGCCAGCAGCCCGGGGACAGGTGAGATTCTGGATGAGCAGTTCTTC. It is translated as CASSPGTGEILDEQFF.